This TCR beta chain was profiled in a study of human T cells and chemical hapten exposure. Turning to the study itself: Alopecia areata, totalis and universalis patients, mostly female, were included.

With 4 bases clipped from V and 8 bases from J, the junction kept 10 bases outside the gene matches. Germline lookup yields CDR1 SGHNT and CDR2 YYREEE (reference sequence). The length of the CDR3 is 16 residues. The time point here: patch test 1, 2 weeks after DPC sensitization. Treatment described: therapeutic diphenylcyclopropenone sensitization with weekly scalp DPC. Those who donated were patients with alopecia, 18 to 70 years of age, and suitable for DPC. From the RACE reads, TCRdb called clonotypes with MiXCR, one entry per CDR3 protein. The table records roughly 120,000 distinct CDR3 sequences, approximately 13% of them present only once.

J is TRBJ2-3 and V is TRBV5-4, with 13 bases fitting TRBD2. The source was whole blood, collected in connection with sensitization to the hapten diphenylcyclopropenone (DPC). The clonotype was recovered from a man between 18 and 35 years old with alopecia areata. Some clones in this sample may be carry-over from other donors' samples. The CDR3 reads CASSVGLAGAGGTQYF. Here the CDR3 DNA reads TGTGCCAGCAGCGTCGGACTAGCGGGGGCGGGGGGTACGCAGTATTTT.